The sequence of this T cell receptor beta chain was determined in a study of technical replicates of blood from four donors. This CDR3 is 15 amino acids long. J was trimmed by 7 bases and V by 6 bases; bases with no gene match: 14. Germline CDR1 MNHNY, CDR2 SVGAGI (reference sequence). The assay was immunoSEQ multiplex PCR, and TCRdb's table has in-frame clones only and misses some. The sample has about 14,000 clones; 80% to 90% are singletons. Sequencing was done on a sample of PBMCs. The genes are TRBV6-6 and TRBJ1-2; TRBD1 matches at 7 bases. This TCR was recovered from a human donor in good health. The CDR3 spells CASSELARGQGGYTF. CDR3 nucleotide sequence: TGTGCCAGCAGCGAGTTAGCGAGGGGGCAAGGTGGCTACACCTTC.